Each of the 29 T cell receptor beta chains below was sequenced from the same sample in a study of T cell responses to AZD1222 COVID-19 vaccine (dated by TCRdb to the early 2020s). The library was built by means of the immunoSEQ multiplex PCR assay. TCRdb obtained this table from immuneACCESS and retained in-frame rearrangements with V and J assigned. These tables miss some clones; where compared with another copy, unresolved V genes account for less than half of the shortfall, and the remainder is unexplained. This sample gives 85,000 to 90,000 clones in total; less than 90% of them show up just once. The ten largest clonotypes hold 4% to 5% of the sample. The time point label here, explained by the study, means: about 28 days (+/-7) after the second vaccine dose. The specimen was peripheral blood, collected 28 days after the second AZD1222 dose. The receptors derive from an adult who received the AZD1222 COVID-19 vaccine.

The rearrangement joins TRBV2 to TRBJ1-6, with unresolved D. Trimming removed 1 base at V and 0 bases at J, with 7 bases between. This CDR3 comprises 16 residues. Looked up from germline, CDR1 is SNHLY and CDR2 is FYNNEI. Written as DNA, the CDR3 is TGTGCCAGCAGTGAAGGGGAACGCTCCTATAATTCACCCCTCCACTTT. Protein: CASSEGERSYNSPLHF. The variable domain in full, completed from reference TRBV2 and TRBJ1-6, reads EPEVTQTPSHQVTQMGQEVILRCVPISNHLYFYWYRQILGQKVEFLVSFYNNEISEKSEIFDDQFSVERPDGSNFTLKIRSTKLEDSAMYFCASSEGERSYNSPLHFGNGTRLTVT.

This sequence joins TRBV5-1 and TRBJ2-5, with 9 bases that match TRBD1. Per germline, CDR1 SGHRS and CDR2 YFSETQ. The CDR3 is 15 amino acids. V shed 4 bases, J shed 3 bases, and the junction held 7 bases outside the gene matches. CDR3 sequence (DNA): TGCGCCAGCAGCAAAATCGACAGGGGGGAAGAGACCCAGTACTTC. This gives the protein CASSKIDRGEETQYF.

The gene calls are TRBV24-1 and TRBJ2-4; D is uncertain. The CDR3 is 16 amino acids. V was cut by 3 bases and J by 0 bases, with 11 bases left in between. Germline V lookup: CDR1 KGHDR, CDR2 SFDVKD. The CDR3: CATSDPGPIAKNIQYF. CDR3 bases: TGTGCCACCAGTGATCCCGGACCGATAGCCAAAAACATTCAGTACTTC.

The chain joins TRBV2 to TRBJ1-1; weak D call: TRBD1 (6 bases). Germline loops: CDR1 SNHLY, CDR2 FYNNEI. The CDR3 contains 14 residues. Trimming pared 6 bases from V and 5 bases from J, leaving 16 bases between. The CDR3 sequence: CASRRDTRGTEAFF. In DNA form, the CDR3 reads TGTGCCAGCAGACGGGACACGCGGGGTACTGAAGCTTTCTTT.

This clone has more than one count but fewer than ten. The chain carries TRBV7-8 and TRBJ2-3, with TRBD2 matching 9 bases. After removal of 3 bases from V and 1 base from J, the junction contained 2 bases not matched to a gene. The CDR3 runs 15 residues. Germline loops: CDR1 SGHVS, CDR2 FQNEAQ. The CDR3 reads CASSLVAGGTDTQYF. The DNA for the CDR3 is TGTGCCAGCAGCTTGGTAGCGGGGGGCACAGATACGCAGTATTTT.

This clone occurred a few times. The V call is TRBV5-1, the J call TRBJ2-1; 10 bases agree with TRBD2. J lost 0 bases, V lost 4 bases, and 4 bases had no gene match. This CDR3 is built from 16 residues. The V gene's germline CDR1 is SGHRS and CDR2 YFSETQ. CDR3 sequence (DNA): TGCGCCAGCAGCCTCGGACTAGCGGCCTCCTACAATGAGCAGTTCTTC. Translated, it gives CASSLGLAASYNEQFF.

This chain links TRBV7-7 with TRBJ1-6, with 10 bases lining up with TRBD1. The CDR3 has 16 amino acids. V shed 4 bases and J 9 bases; nucleotides not matched to a gene: 9. Germline V gives CDR1 SSHAT, CDR2 FNYEAQ (reference sequence). CDR3 sequence (DNA): TGTGCCAGCAGCTGGGCTGGGGGGACAGGGGTTTCACCCCTCCACTTT. Protein: CASSWAGGTGVSPLHF.

This clone occurred once. The chain uses TRBV6-6 and TRBJ1-2; TRBD1 agrees at 10 bases. The ends lost 5 bases at V and 4 bases at J; junction bases unmatched: 10. The CDR3 extends over 16 amino acids. Germline CDR1 reads MNHNY; CDR2 reads SVGAGI (reference sequence). CDR3 residues: CASSLRQGALGYGYTF. The CDR3, as DNA: TGTGCCAGCAGTCTCAGACAGGGGGCGCTCGGCTATGGCTACACCTTC.

The chain couples TRBV9 to TRBJ1-4; 8 nucleotides match TRBD1. V gave up 4 bases and J gave up 8 bases; unmatched junction bases: 10. The germline gives CDR1 SGDLS, CDR2 YYNGEE. The CDR3 is 15 amino acids. In nucleotides, the CDR3 is TGTGCCAGCAGCCCTAAGGACAGGGTGGCGGAAAAACTGTTTTTT. Protein product: CASSPKDRVAEKLFF.

This rearrangement joins TRBV6-6 to TRBJ2-2, with D uncertain. This CDR3 region has 13 residues. V was cut by 2 bases and J by 7 bases, with 8 bases left in between. Germline lookup yields CDR1 MNHNY and CDR2 SVGAGI (reference sequence). The CDR3 bases are TGTGCCAGCAGTTACATCGCAGACGGGGAGCTGTTTTTT. Protein sequence: CASSYIADGELFF.

The rearrangement links TRBV5-1 to TRBJ2-7; a possible D gene is TRBD1 (6 bases). The ends were cut back, 4 bases at V and 3 bases at J, with 8 bases in the middle. Germline loops: CDR1 SGHRS, CDR2 YFSETQ. The CDR3 sequence is 12 residues long. For the CDR3, the DNA is TGCGCCAGCAGCCCACAGGGCTACGAGCAGTACTTC. Translated: CASSPQGYEQYF. Looking up the rest from reference TRBV5-1 and TRBJ2-7 gives the full variable domain: KAGVTQTPRYLIKTRGQQVTLSCSPISGHRSVSWYQQTPGQGLQFLFEYFSETQRNKGNFPGRFSGRQFSNSRSEMNVSTLELGDSALYLCASSPQGYEQYFGPGTRLTVT.

This chain links TRBV27 with TRBJ2-1; no definite D call. The CDR3 spans 16 residues. V was shortened by 4 bases and J by 0 bases, with 13 bases between the two germline ends. Per the germline V gene, CDR1 is MNHEY and CDR2 is SMNVEV (reference sequence). The CDR3 DNA is TGTGCCAGCAGTTCGGTCAGAGTCAGCTCCTACAATGAGCAGTTCTTC. Translating it yields CASSSVRVSSYNEQFF.

The chain is built from TRBV2 and TRBJ1-1, with D maybe TRBD1 (5 bases). V lost 8 bases to trimming and J lost 1 base, with 11 bases between them. This CDR3 has 13 amino acids. Germline lookup yields CDR1 SNHLY and CDR2 FYNNEI. The CDR3 here is CASGGVPNTEAFF. The CDR3 nucleotides are TGTGCCAGCGGGGGGGTCCCGAACACTGAAGCTTTCTTT.

This chain links TRBV5-1 with TRBJ2-3, with no clear D. CDR1 and CDR2 from the germline V gene are SGHRS and YFSETQ. The CDR3 has 14 amino acids. The V end lost 0 bases, the J end lost 4 bases, and 9 bases lay between the germline ends. CDR3 DNA: TGCGCCAGCAGCTTGGGGTCTGGGTCAGATACGCAGTATTTT. It is translated as CASSLGSGSDTQYF.

The rearrangement links TRBV7-2 to TRBJ2-5; no definite D call. The CDR3 loop spans 14 amino acids. Looked up from germline, CDR1 is SGHTA and CDR2 is FQGNSA. Trimming stripped 4 bases from V and 5 bases from J, with 14 bases between. The CDR3 DNA sequence: TGTGCCAGCAGCTACAACCGGGCCAAGGAGACCCAGTACTTC. It yields the protein CASSYNRAKETQYF. Looking up the rest from reference TRBV7-2 and TRBJ2-5 gives the full variable domain: GAGVSQSPSNKVTEKGKDVELRCDPISGHTALYWYRQSLGQGLEFLIYFQGNSAPDKSGLPSDRFSAERTGGSVSTLTIQRTQQEDSAVYLCASSYNRAKETQYFGPGTRLLVL.

The gene calls are TRBV3-1 (or the pseudogene TRBV3-2) and TRBJ2-7, with 10 bases fitting TRBD2. Germline V CDR1 and CDR2: LGHDT, YNNKEL (reference sequence). The J segment lost 6 bases and the V segment lost 3 bases, leaving 11 bases of the junction unmatched. The CDR3 contains 16 residues. CDR3 bases: TGTGCCAGCAGCCAGGCCGGGACTAGCGCCCACAGCGAGCAGTACTTC. It is translated as CASSQAGTSAHSEQYF.

This clone turned up a few times. The chain recombines TRBV5-6 with TRBJ1-3; 7 bases align to TRBD1. In germline, CDR1 is SGHDT, CDR2 YYEEEE. The junction had 4 bases not matched to a gene; V was cut back by 2 bases and J by 8 bases. The CDR3 totals 13 residues. In DNA, the CDR3 is TGTGCCAGCAGCTTATACAGGGGCGACACCATATATTTT. Its translation: CASSLYRGDTIYF.

The V gene is TRBV5-1, the J gene TRBJ2-6; 8 bases line up with TRBD2. The CDR3 extends over 18 amino acids. J gave up 0 bases and V 0 bases, and 5 bases lay outside the gene matches. CDR1 is SGHRS and CDR2 is YFSETQ in the germline V gene. CDR3 in DNA: TGCGCCAGCAGCTTGGCCTGGGGGACTAGCTCTGGGGCCAACGTCCTGACTTTC. This translates into CASSLAWGTSSGANVLTF.

The chain employs TRBV19 and TRBJ1-2; D might be TRBD1 (5 bases). The CDR3 is 14 amino acids. V was shortened by 5 bases and J by 1 base, with 11 bases between the two germline ends. Germline-derived CDR1 and CDR2 are LNHDA and SQIVND (reference sequence). The CDR3 loop is CASSPAGNNYGYTF. CDR3 DNA: TGTGCCAGTAGTCCGGCAGGGAATAACTATGGCTACACCTTC.

This clone was seen only once. The chain joins TRBV5-8 to TRBJ1-5; D may be TRBD1 (6 bases). Per the germline V gene, CDR1 is SGHTS and CDR2 is YDEGEE. V lost 2 bases and J 3 bases, leaving 9 bases between the germline ends. The CDR3 length is 14 residues. CDR3 bases: TGTGCCAGCAGCTTAGACAGGTTCAATCAGCCCCAGCATTTT. Its protein is CASSLDRFNQPQHF.

The rearrangement joins TRBV29-1 to TRBJ2-2; 8 nucleotides match TRBD1. CDR3 length: 13 amino acids. Per germline, CDR1 SQVTM and CDR2 ANQGSEA. Germline trimming cut 6 bases from V and 0 bases from J; bases unmatched to any gene: 0. CDR3 coding DNA: TGCAGCGTGGACAGGGCGAACACCGGGGAGCTGTTTTTT. It encodes CSVDRANTGELFF.

CDR3 DNA sequence: TGTGCCAGCTCACCCGGACAGGAAAACATTCAGTACTTC. This sequence encodes CASSPGQENIQYF. V gene TRBV18 combines with J gene TRBJ2-4; 7 positions match TRBD1. J gave up 5 bases and V 3 bases, and 1 base lay outside the gene matches. Germline CDR1 reads KGHSH; CDR2 reads LQKENI. This CDR3 has 13 amino acids. Full variable domain (outside the CDR3, taken from reference TRBV18 and TRBJ2-4): NAGVMQNPRHLVRRRGQEARLRCSPMKGHSHVYWYRQLPEEGLKFMVYLQKENIIDESGMPKERFSAEFPKEGPSILRIQQVVRGDSAAYFCASSPGQENIQYFGAGTRLSVL.

The chain combines TRBV12-3 or TRBV12-4 with TRBJ1-6; no firm D call. The ends were cut back, 6 bases at V and 7 bases at J, with 7 bases in the middle. The CDR3 spans 12 residues. The CDR3 nucleotides are TGTGCCAGCAGCGATCCGAATTCACCCCTCCACTTT. It translates to CASSDPNSPLHF.

The rearrangement uses TRBV5-3 and TRBJ1-6; D is unclear. TRBV5-3 is assigned to the ORF class and has an uncertain function. CDR3 size: 16 residues. The ends were cut back, 5 bases at V and 3 bases at J, with 15 bases in the middle. DNA for the CDR3: TGTGCCAGAAGGCACGCAACTTGTTACTATAATTCACCCCTCCACTTT. Translation: CARRHATCYYNSPLHF.

V is TRBV7-2 and J is TRBJ1-4; D ambiguous. The CDR3 runs to 13 residues. Trimming removed 3 bases at V and 7 bases at J, with 9 bases between. Looked up from germline, CDR1 is SGHTA and CDR2 is FQGNSA. CDR3 loop: CASSFTQIEKLFF. CDR3 bases: TGTGCCAGCAGCTTTACGCAAATTGAAAAACTGTTTTTT. The whole variable domain, filled in from reference TRBV7-2 and TRBJ1-4, reads GAGVSQSPSNKVTEKGKDVELRCDPISGHTALYWYRQSLGQGLEFLIYFQGNSAPDKSGLPSDRFSAERTGGSVSTLTIQRTQQEDSAVYLCASSFTQIEKLFFGSGTQLSVL.

CDR3 loop: CASSQDRVFNEKLFF. The CDR3 DNA sequence: TGCGCCAGCAGCCAAGACAGGGTCTTTAATGAAAAACTGTTTTTT. V usage is TRBV4-1 and J usage is TRBJ1-4; TRBD1 might be the D (5 bases). Germline V lookup: CDR1 MGHRA, CDR2 YSYEKL. The CDR3 spans 15 residues. V was shortened by 0 bases and J by 4 bases, with 9 bases between the two germline ends.

The rearrangement links TRBV6-5 to TRBJ2-5; D tentatively fits TRBD1 or TRBD2 (5 bases each). The V end lost 8 bases, the J end lost 4 bases, and 14 bases lay between the germline ends. Germline lookup yields CDR1 MNHEY and CDR2 SVGAGI. The CDR3 length is 13 residues. This CDR3 is CASQIRGRETQYF. The CDR3 DNA is TGTGCCAGCCAGATCCGGGGCCGAGAGACCCAGTACTTC.

J is TRBJ2-1 and V is TRBV9; weak D call: TRBD2 (7 bases). This CDR3 has 15 amino acids. Trimming pared 0 bases from V and 2 bases from J, leaving 9 bases between. Germline assignment: CDR1 SGDLS and CDR2 YYNGEE. In DNA, the CDR3 is TGTGCCAGCAGCGTAGAGGGGGGGACCTACAATGAGCAGTTCTTC. This sequence encodes CASSVEGGTYNEQFF.

The chain has TRBV18 and TRBJ2-1; the match to TRBD2 covers 7 bases. V shed 2 bases, J shed 0 bases, and the junction held 7 bases outside the gene matches. The CDR3 contains 17 residues. From germline, CDR1 is KGHSH and CDR2 LQKENI. CDR3 amino acids: CASSPFDGGSSYNEQFF. For the CDR3, the DNA is TGTGCCAGCTCACCATTCGACGGGGGGAGCTCCTACAATGAGCAGTTCTTC.